This TCR beta chain was profiled in a study of T-cell reconstitution after alpha-beta-depleted transplantation in children. This CDR3 region has 15 residues. Trimming took off 5 bases at V and 7 bases at J, with 18 bases between the two ends. It was with unique molecular identifiers that the TCRbeta library was prepared. One entry per CDR3 protein results from TCRdb running MiXCR on the PCR reads. The sample gives a few hundred thousand distinct CDR3 sequences, roughly 10% of which show up once; approximately 6.2% is in the top ten. The chain links TRBV12-3 or TRBV12-4 to TRBJ1-5, with D perhaps matching TRBD1 (5 bases). The TCR sequence derives from a human donor who donated a stem cell graft to a child with acute lymphoblastic leukemia. The input for sequencing was PBMCs from the stem cell graft donor, taken from the stem cell graft. The CDR3: CASSRDHSVRQPQHF. The CDR3 bases are TGTGCCAGCAGTAGGGACCACTCGGTTAGGCAGCCCCAGCATTTT.